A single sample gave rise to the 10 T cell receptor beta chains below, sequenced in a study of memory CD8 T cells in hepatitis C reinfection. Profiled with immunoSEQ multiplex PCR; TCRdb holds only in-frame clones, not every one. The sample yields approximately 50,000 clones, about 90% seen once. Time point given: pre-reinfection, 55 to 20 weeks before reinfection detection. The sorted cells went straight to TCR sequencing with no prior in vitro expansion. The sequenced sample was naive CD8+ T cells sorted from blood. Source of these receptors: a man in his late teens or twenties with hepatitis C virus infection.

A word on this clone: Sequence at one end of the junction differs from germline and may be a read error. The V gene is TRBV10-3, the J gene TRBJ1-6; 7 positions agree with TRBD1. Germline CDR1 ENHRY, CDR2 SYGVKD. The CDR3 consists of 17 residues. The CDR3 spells CAISPTGASSFNSPLHF. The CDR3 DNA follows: TGTGCCATCAGCCCCACAGGGGCGTCTTCCTTTAATTCACCCCTCCACTTT.

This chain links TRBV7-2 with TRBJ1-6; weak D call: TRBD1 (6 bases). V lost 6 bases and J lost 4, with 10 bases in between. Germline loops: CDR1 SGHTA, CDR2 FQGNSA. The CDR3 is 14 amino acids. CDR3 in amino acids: CASSSGTYNSPLHF. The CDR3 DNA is TGTGCCAGCAGTTCCGGGACATATAATTCACCCCTCCACTTT.

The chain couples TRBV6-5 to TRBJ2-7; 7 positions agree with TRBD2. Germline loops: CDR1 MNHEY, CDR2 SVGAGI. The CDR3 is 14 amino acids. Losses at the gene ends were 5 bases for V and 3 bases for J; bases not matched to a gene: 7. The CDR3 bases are TGTGCCAGCAGTGCCACTAGCGATCACTACGAGCAGTACTTC. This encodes CASSATSDHYEQYF.

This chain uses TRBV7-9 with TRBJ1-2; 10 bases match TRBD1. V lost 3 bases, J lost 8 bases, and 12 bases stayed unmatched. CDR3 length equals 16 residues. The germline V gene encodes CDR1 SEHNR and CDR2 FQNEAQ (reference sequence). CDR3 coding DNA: TGTGCCAGCAGCTTTTCGCCGGGACAGGGGTTGTACGGCTACACCTTC. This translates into CASSFSPGQGLYGYTF.

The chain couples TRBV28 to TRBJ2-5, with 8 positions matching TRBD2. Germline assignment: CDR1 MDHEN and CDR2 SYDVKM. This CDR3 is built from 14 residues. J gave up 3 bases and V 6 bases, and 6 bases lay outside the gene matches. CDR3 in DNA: TGTGCCAGCAGCCCTGGACTAGCCGAAGAGACCCAGTACTTC. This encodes CASSPGLAEETQYF.

The DNA for the CDR3 is TGCGCCAGCAGCTTGGCAGGTGCCGAGCAGTTCTTC. Translation: CASSLAGAEQFF. This rearrangement joins TRBV5-1 to TRBJ2-1; D is ambiguous. CDR1 is SGHRS, CDR2 YFSETQ, per germline. V was clipped by 0 bases and J by 10 bases, with 8 bases between them. The CDR3 is made up of 12 amino acids.

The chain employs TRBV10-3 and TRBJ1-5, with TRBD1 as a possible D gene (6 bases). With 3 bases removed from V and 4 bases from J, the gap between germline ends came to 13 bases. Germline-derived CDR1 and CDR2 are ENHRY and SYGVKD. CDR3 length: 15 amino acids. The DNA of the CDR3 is TGTGCCATCAGTGATCTGGACAGACTGAATCAGCCCCAGCATTTT. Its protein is CAISDLDRLNQPQHF.

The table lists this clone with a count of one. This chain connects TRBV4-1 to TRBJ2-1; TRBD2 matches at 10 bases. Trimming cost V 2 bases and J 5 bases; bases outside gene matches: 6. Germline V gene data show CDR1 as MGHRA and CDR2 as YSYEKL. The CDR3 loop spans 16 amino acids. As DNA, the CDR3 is TGCGCCAGCAGCCAATTAAGCGGGAGGGCCGACAATGAGCAGTTCTTC. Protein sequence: CASSQLSGRADNEQFF.

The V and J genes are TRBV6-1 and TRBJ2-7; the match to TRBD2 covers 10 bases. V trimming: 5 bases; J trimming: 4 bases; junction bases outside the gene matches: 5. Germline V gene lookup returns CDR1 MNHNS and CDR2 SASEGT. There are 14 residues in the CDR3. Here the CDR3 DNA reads TGTGCCAGCAGTTTAGCGGGAGGAAAATACGAGCAGTACTTC. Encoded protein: CASSLAGGKYEQYF.

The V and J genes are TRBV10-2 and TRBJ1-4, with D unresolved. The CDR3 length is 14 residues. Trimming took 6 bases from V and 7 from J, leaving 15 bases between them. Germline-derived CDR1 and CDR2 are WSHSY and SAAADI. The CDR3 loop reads CASRRDNLGEKLFF. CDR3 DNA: TGCGCCAGCAGACGGGATAACTTGGGTGAAAAACTGTTTTTT.